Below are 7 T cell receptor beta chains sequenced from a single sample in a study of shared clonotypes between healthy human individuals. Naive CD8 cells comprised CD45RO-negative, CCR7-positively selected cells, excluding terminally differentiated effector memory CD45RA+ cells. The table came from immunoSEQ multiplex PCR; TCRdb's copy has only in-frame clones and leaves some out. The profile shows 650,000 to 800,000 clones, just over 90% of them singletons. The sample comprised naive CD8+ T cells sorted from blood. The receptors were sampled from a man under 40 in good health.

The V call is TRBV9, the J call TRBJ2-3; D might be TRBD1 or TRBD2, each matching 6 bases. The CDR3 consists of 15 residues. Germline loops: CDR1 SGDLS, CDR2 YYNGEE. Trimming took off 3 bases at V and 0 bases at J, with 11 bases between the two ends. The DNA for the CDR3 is TGTGCCAGCAGCGCCGGGGGCGCTAGCACAGATACGCAGTATTTT. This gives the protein CASSAGGASTDTQYF.

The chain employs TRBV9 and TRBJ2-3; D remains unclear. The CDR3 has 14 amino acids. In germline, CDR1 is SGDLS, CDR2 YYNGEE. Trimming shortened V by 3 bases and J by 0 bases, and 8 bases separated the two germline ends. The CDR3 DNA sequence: TGTGCCAGCAGCGGCGGTACTAGCACAGATACGCAGTATTTT. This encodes CASSGGTSTDTQYF.

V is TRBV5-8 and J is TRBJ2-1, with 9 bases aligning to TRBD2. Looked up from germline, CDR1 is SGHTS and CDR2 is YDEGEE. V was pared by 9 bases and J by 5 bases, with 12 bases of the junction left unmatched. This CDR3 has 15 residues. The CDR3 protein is CATPPGTSTNNEQFF. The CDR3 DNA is TGTGCCACCCCACCGGGGACTAGCACGAACAATGAGCAGTTCTTC.

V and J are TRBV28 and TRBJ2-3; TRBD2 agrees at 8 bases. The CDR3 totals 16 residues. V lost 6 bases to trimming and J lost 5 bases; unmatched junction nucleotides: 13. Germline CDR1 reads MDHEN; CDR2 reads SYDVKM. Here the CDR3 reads CASSRWGLDVKDTQYF. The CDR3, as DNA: TGTGCCAGCAGCCGATGGGGACTAGATGTAAAAGATACGCAGTATTTT.

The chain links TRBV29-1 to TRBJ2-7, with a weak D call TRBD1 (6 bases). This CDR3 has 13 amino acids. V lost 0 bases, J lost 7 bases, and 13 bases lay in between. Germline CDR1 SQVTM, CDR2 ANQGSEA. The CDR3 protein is CSVEDYTGREQYF. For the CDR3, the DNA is TGCAGCGTTGAAGATTACACAGGGCGGGAGCAGTACTTC.

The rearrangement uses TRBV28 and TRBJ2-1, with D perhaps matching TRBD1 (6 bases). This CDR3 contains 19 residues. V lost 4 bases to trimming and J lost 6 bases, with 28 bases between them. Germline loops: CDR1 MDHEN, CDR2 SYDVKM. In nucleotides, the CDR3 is TGTGCCAGCAGTTCAGGACTGACGCAGGGGTACCCCTTTTTCAATGAGCAGTTCTTC. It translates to CASSSGLTQGYPFFNEQFF.

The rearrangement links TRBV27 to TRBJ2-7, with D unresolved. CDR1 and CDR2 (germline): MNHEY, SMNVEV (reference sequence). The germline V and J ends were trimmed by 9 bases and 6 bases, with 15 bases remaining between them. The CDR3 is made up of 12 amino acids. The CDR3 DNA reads TGTGCCAGTGCCACGGCAGGAGTCGAGCAGTACTTC. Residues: CASATAGVEQYF.